The present entry profiles one T cell receptor (beta chain) with its context. Authors' methods: By means of reference gene primer amplification, nucleated cell counts were estimated. The table came from immunoSEQ multiplex PCR; TCRdb's copy has only in-frame clones and leaves some out. V and J calls and clone size are as listed in that table; D and trimming were resolved from the DNA. In the table there are approximately 280,000 clones, over 75% of which are singletons. The entry originates in a study of blood T cell repertoires in COVID-19. Study as a whole: Researchers got acute and convalescent COVID-19 samples from the United States, Italy and Spain.

The TCR sequence derives from a woman in her sixties or seventies with acute or convalescent COVID-19. The source material was peripheral blood.

For the CDR3, the DNA is TGTGCTAGTGGCACAGGACAGCCTAATTCACCCCTCCACTTT. This gives the protein CASGTGQPNSPLHF. This chain links TRBV12-5 with TRBJ1-6; maybe TRBD1 (6 bases). V was pared by 6 bases and J by 6 bases, with 12 bases between. The CDR3 runs to 14 residues. CDR1 is LGHNT, CDR2 FRNRAP, per germline.